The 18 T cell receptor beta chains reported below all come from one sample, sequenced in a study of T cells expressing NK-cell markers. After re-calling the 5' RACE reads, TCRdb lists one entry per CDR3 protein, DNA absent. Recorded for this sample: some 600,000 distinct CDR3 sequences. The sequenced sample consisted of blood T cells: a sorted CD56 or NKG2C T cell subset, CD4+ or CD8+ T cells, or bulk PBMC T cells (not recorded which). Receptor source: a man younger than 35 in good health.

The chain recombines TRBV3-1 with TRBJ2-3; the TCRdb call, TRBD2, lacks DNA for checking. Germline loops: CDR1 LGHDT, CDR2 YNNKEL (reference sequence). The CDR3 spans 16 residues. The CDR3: CASSQEVAGVGDTQYF.

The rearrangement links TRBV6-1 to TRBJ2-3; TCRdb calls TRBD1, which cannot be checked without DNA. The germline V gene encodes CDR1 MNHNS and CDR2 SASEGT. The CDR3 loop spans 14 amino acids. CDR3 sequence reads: CASSGKSGPDTQYF.

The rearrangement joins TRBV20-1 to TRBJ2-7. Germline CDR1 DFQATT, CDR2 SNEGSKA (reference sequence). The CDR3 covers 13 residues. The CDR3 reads CSARDRHTYAQYF.

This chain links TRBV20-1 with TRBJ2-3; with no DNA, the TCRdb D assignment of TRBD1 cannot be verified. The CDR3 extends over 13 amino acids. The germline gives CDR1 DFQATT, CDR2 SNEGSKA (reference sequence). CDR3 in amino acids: CSGGQGAKDTQYF.

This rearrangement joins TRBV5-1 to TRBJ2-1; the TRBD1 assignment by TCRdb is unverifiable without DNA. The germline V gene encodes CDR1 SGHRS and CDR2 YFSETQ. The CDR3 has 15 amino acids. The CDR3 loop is CASSSTGQGIHEQFF. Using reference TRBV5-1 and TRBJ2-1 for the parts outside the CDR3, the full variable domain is KAGVTQTPRYLIKTRGQQVTLSCSPISGHRSVSWYQQTPGQGLQFLFEYFSETQRNKGNFPGRFSGRQFSNSRSEMNVSTLELGDSALYLCASSSTGQGIHEQFFGPGTRLTVL.

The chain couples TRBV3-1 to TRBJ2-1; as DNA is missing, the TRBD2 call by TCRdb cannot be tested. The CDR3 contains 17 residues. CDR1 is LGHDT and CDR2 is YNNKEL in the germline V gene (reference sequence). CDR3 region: CASSPWTSGEGYNEQFF.

CDR3 protein: CASSYVGAGVTQYF. The chain carries TRBV6-5 and TRBJ2-5; checking the TCRdb D call of TRBD1 is not possible without DNA. Germline values: CDR1 MNHEY, CDR2 SVGAGI. This CDR3 is 14 amino acids long.

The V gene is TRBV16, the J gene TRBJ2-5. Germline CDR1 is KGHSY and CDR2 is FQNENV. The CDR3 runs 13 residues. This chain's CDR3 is CASSQIAEETQYF.

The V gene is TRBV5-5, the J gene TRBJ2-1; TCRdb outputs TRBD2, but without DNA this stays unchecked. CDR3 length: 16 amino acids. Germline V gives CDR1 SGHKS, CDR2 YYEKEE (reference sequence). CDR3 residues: CASSRETSGTYNEQFF.

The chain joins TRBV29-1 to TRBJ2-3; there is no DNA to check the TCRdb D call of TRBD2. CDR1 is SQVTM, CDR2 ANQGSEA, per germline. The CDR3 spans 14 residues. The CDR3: CSVGLAGFSDTQYF.

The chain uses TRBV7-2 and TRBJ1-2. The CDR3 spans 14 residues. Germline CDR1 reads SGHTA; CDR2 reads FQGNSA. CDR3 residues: CASSSRAPVGGYTF.

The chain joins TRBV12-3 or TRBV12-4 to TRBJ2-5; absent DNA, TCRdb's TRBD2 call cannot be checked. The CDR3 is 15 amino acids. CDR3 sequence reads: CASTLGLAGGADQYF.

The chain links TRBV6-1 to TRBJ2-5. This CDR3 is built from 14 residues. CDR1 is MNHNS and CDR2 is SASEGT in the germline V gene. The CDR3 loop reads CASRWGIGQETQYF.

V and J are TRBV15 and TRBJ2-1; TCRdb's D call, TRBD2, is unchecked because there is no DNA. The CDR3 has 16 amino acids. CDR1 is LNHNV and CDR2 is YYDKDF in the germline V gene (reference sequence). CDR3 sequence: CATPRLGLSSYNEQFF.

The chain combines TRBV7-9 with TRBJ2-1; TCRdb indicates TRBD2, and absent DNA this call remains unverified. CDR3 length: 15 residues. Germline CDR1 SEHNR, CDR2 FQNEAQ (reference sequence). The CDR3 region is CASSILAGRMDEQFF. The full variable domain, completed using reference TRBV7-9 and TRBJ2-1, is DTGVSQNPRHKITKRGQNVTFRCDPISEHNRLYWYRQTLGQGPEFLTYFQNEAQLEKSRLLSDRFSAERPKGSFSTLEIQRTEQGDSAMYLCASSILAGRMDEQFFGPGTRLTVL.

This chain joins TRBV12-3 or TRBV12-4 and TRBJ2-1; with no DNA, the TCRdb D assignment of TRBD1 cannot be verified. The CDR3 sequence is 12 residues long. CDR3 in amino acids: CASSGTDNEQFF.

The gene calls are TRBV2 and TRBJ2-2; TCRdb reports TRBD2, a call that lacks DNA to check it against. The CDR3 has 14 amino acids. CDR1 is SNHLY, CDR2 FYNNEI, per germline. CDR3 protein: CASRHPGLARELFF.

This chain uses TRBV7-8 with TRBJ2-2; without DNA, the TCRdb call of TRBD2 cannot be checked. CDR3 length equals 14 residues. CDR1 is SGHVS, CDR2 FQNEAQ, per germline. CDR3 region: CASRPSGGAGELFF. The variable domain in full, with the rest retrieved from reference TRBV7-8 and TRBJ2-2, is GAGVSQSPRYKVAKRGQDVALRCDPISGHVSLFWYQQALGQGPEFLTYFQNEAQLDKSGLPSDRFFAERPEGSVSTLKIQRTQQEDSAVYLCASRPSGGAGELFFGEGSRLTVL.